The 3 T cell receptor beta chains in this list originate from one sample, sequenced in a study of T cells after yellow fever vaccination. MiXCR, run by TCRdb on the 5' RACE reads, gives a single entry per CDR3 protein. The repertoire has under 700,000 distinct CDR3 sequences, about a sixth of them found once; the top ten carry about 18%. The sequencing here drew on PBMCs, taken 4 to 5 days after the first yellow fever vaccination. These receptors were obtained from a man in his late teens or twenties who received the YFV17D yellow fever vaccine.

This clonotype occurred a few times. The rearrangement links TRBV30 to TRBJ2-2; tentatively, D is TRBD1 (5 bases). The germline V gene has CDR1 GTSNPN and CDR2 SVGIG (reference sequence). The length of the CDR3 is 14 residues. V lost 2 bases to trimming and J lost 6 bases, with 13 bases between them. The CDR3 nucleotides read TGTGCCTGGAGTAAGGGGATGGGATCCGGGGAGCTGTTTTTT. Translation: CAWSKGMGSGELFF.

The V and J genes are TRBV7-2 and TRBJ1-2, with unresolved D. Germline loops: CDR1 SGHTA, CDR2 FQGNSA. The CDR3 covers 13 residues. V lost 4 bases and J lost 4, with 10 bases in between. CDR3: CASSYLTVYGYTF. The CDR3 DNA reads TGTGCCAGCAGCTACTTGACGGTCTATGGCTACACCTTC.

The gene calls are TRBV7-2 and TRBJ2-5, with a tentative D call TRBD1 (7 bases). CDR3 length equals 14 residues. Per the germline V gene, CDR1 is SGHTA and CDR2 is FQGNSA. Trimming left V 2 bases short and J 3 bases short, with 10 bases between. The DNA of the CDR3 is TGTGCCAGCAGCTTACAGGGGGGCGAAGAGACCCAGTACTTC. Its translation: CASSLQGGEETQYF.